One and the same sample provided the 2 T cell receptor beta chains below, sequenced in a study of blood T cell repertoires in COVID-19. Sequencing used immunoSEQ multiplex PCR; TCRdb keeps in-frame clones, though not all of them. The sample gives under 300,000 clones, approximately 88% of which show up once; approximately 2.3% is in the top ten. Sequenced sample: PBMCs or T cells enriched from blood (not recorded which). These receptors were taken from a woman aged 40 to 49 with acute COVID-19.

This chain links TRBV9 with TRBJ1-2, with 8 bases matching TRBD1. This CDR3 comprises 17 residues. V trimming: 1 base; J trimming: 0 bases; junction bases outside the gene matches: 8. CDR1 and CDR2 from the germline V gene are SGDLS and YYNGEE. The CDR3 loop is CASSVSGRGPPNYGYTF. Here the CDR3 DNA reads TGTGCCAGCAGCGTATCAGGCAGGGGGCCCCCTAACTATGGCTACACCTTC. Supplemented by reference TRBV9 and TRBJ1-2, the full variable domain reads DSGVTQTPKHLITATGQRVTLRCSPRSGDLSVYWYQQSLDQGLQFLIQYYNGEERAKGNILERFSAQQFPDLHSELNLSSLELGDSALYFCASSVSGRGPPNYGYTFGSGTRLTVV.

V usage is TRBV2 and J usage is TRBJ1-1; D possibly corresponds to TRBD1 (5 bases). Trimming removed 4 bases at V and 3 bases at J, with 9 bases between. Looked up from germline, CDR1 is SNHLY and CDR2 is FYNNEI. This CDR3 region has 13 residues. This chain's CDR3 is CASSGQMDTEAFF. CDR3 DNA: TGTGCCAGCAGTGGACAGATGGACACTGAAGCTTTCTTT.